Below, 5 T cell receptor beta chains from the same sample are listed, as sequenced in a study of shared clonotypes between healthy human individuals. The repertoire was sequenced with immunoSEQ multiplex PCR; TCRdb's copy has only in-frame clones and lacks some. The table has around 2.1 million clones, more than 85% seen once. CD45RO-negative, CCR7-selected cells formed the naive CD8 fraction, which excluded terminally differentiated effector memory CD45RA+ cells. The sample taken for sequencing was naive CD8+ T cells from PBMCs. The receptors stem from a man younger than 30 in good health. Some clones in this sample may be carry-over from other donors' samples.

The chain has TRBV10-2 and TRBJ2-2; D unclear. Trimming removed 4 bases from V and 4 bases from J, with 13 bases in between. This CDR3 contains 15 residues. The germline CDR1 and CDR2 sequences are WSHSY and SAAADI. The DNA of the CDR3 is TGCGCCAGCAGTGTTAGGGCACAGAGCACCGGGGAGCTGTTTTTT. This encodes CASSVRAQSTGELFF.

Details on this clone: This specimen includes other DNA sequences encoding the same CDR3. The chain recombines TRBV29-1 with TRBJ2-3; 10 bases fit TRBD2. Trimming took 5 bases from V and 2 from J; bases not matched to a gene: 4. Germline V gene sequence: CDR1 SQVTM, CDR2 ANQGSEA. CDR3 length equals 14 residues. The chain's CDR3 is CSVRGLADTDTQYF. The CDR3, as DNA: TGCAGCGTTCGAGGACTAGCGGACACAGATACGCAGTATTTT.

V gene TRBV11-1 combines with J gene TRBJ2-1; 9 bases fit TRBD2. Germline V lookup: CDR1 SGHAT, CDR2 FQDESV (reference sequence). CDR3 length: 17 amino acids. V lost 3 bases to trimming and J lost 7 bases; unmatched junction nucleotides: 13. The CDR3 loop is CASSFGREGPFSNEQFF. In DNA form, the CDR3 reads TGTGCCAGCAGCTTCGGGCGGGAGGGCCCCTTTTCGAATGAGCAGTTCTTC.

The gene calls are TRBV9 and TRBJ1-3; D is unresolved. V lost 4 bases and J 0 bases, leaving 14 bases between the germline ends. CDR1 and CDR2 from the germline V gene are SGDLS and YYNGEE. The CDR3 spans 16 residues. The CDR3 protein is CASSPRAVDSGNTIYF. The CDR3, as DNA: TGTGCCAGCAGCCCTAGAGCGGTAGACTCTGGAAACACCATATATTTT.

The rearrangement joins TRBV4-1 to TRBJ1-4; a possible D gene is TRBD1 (5 bases). The ends were cut back, 5 bases at V and 3 bases at J, with 13 bases in the middle. The CDR3 is made up of 15 amino acids. Germline V gives CDR1 MGHRA, CDR2 YSYEKL. CDR3 nucleotides: TGCGCCAGCAGCACCCGACAGATGTCTAATGAAAAACTGTTTTTT. Amino acids: CASSTRQMSNEKLFF.